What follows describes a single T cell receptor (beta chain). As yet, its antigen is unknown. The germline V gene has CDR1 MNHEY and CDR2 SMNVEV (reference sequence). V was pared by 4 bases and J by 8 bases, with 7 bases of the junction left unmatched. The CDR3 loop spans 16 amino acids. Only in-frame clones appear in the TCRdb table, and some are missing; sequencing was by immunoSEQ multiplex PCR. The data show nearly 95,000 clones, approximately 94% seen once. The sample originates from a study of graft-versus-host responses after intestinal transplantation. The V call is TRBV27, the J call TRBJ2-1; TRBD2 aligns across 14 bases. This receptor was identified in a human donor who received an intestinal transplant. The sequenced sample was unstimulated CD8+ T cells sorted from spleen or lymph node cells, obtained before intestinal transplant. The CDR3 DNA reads TGTGCCAGCAGTTCCCCCCGACTAGCGGGGGGGGATGAGCAGTTCTTC. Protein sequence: CASSSPRLAGGDEQFF.